This passage covers 31 T cell receptor beta chains from one sample sequenced in a study of graft-versus-host responses after intestinal transplantation. These receptors lack a known antigen. Profiling relied on immunoSEQ multiplex PCR, and the TCRdb table lists in-frame clones only, not all of them. The data hold about 120,000 clones, with over 80% observed a single time. The sample was unstimulated CD4+ T cells sorted from spleen or lymph node cells, taken before intestinal transplant. These receptors originate from a human donor who received an intestinal transplant.

V and J are TRBV4-2 and TRBJ2-3; tentative D call: TRBD2 (5 bases). This CDR3 is built from 17 residues. V lost 0 bases and J 3 bases, leaving 16 bases between the germline ends. Germline V gives CDR1 LGHNA, CDR2 YNFKEQ. CDR3 amino acids: CASSQDLSSAGTDTQYF. As DNA, the CDR3 is TGTGCCAGCAGCCAAGATCTGAGCTCGGCGGGTACAGATACGCAGTATTTT.

This chain links TRBV30 with TRBJ1-2; weak D call: TRBD1 (5 bases). Trimming shortened V by 7 bases and J by 8 bases, and 20 bases separated the two germline ends. Germline V gene lookup returns CDR1 GTSNPN and CDR2 SVGIG (reference sequence). The CDR3 runs to 13 residues. The CDR3 coding sequence is TGTGCCTTGGAGAGGTCCAGGGTCGGGGGCTACACCTTC. Protein: CALERSRVGGYTF.

The rearrangement uses TRBV5-6 and TRBJ2-3; the D is unclear. V shed 0 bases and J shed 3 bases, with 8 bases lying between them. The CDR3 consists of 14 residues. Germline V gene sequence: CDR1 SGHDT, CDR2 YYEEEE. CDR3: CASSLVWGTDTQYF. CDR3 bases: TGTGCCAGCAGCTTGGTATGGGGAACAGATACGCAGTATTTT.

This chain connects TRBV7-2 to TRBJ2-7; 13 bases are shared with TRBD2. With 1 base clipped from V and 3 bases from J, the junction kept 3 bases outside the gene matches. The CDR3 is 16 amino acids. Germline lookup yields CDR1 SGHTA and CDR2 FQGNSA. The CDR3 loop is CASSLVTSGRVYEQYF. The CDR3 bases are TGTGCCAGCAGCTTAGTTACTAGCGGGAGGGTCTACGAGCAGTACTTC. Using reference TRBV7-2 and TRBJ2-7 for the parts outside the CDR3, the full variable domain is GAGVSQSPSNKVTEKGKDVELRCDPISGHTALYWYRQSLGQGLEFLIYFQGNSAPDKSGLPSDRFSAERTGGSVSTLTIQRTQQEDSAVYLCASSLVTSGRVYEQYFGPGTRLTVT.

The chain is built from TRBV28 and TRBJ1-1; D may be TRBD1 (6 bases). Trimming took 5 bases from V and 1 from J, leaving 11 bases between them. This CDR3 has 14 amino acids. Per germline, CDR1 MDHEN and CDR2 SYDVKM. The CDR3 loop is CASSQQGANTEAFF. The CDR3 DNA sequence: TGTGCCAGCAGTCAACAGGGCGCGAACACTGAAGCTTTCTTT.

J is TRBJ2-7 and V is TRBV19, with TRBD2 as a possible D gene (5 bases). Trimming pared 4 bases from V and 4 bases from J, leaving 14 bases between. There are 14 residues in the CDR3. The germline V gene encodes CDR1 LNHDA and CDR2 SQIVND (reference sequence). The CDR3 is CASSSTGVRYEQYF. For the CDR3, the DNA is TGTGCCAGTAGTAGCACCGGGGTTAGGTACGAGCAGTACTTC.

The chain uses TRBV28 and TRBJ1-2, with 8 bases lining up with TRBD1. Germline V CDR1 and CDR2: MDHEN, SYDVKM. The CDR3 is 16 residues long. Trimming removed 4 bases from V and 8 bases from J; junction bases left unmatched: 15. CDR3 loop: CASSYAQGARLKGYTF. The DNA of the CDR3 is TGTGCCAGCAGTTACGCGCAGGGGGCGCGTCTGAAGGGCTACACCTTC.

This clone was observed a single time. This chain joins TRBV7-9 and TRBJ2-7; 12 positions agree with TRBD2. This CDR3 has 18 amino acids. J lost 0 bases, V lost 2 bases, and 8 bases had no gene match. Germline CDR1 reads SEHNR; CDR2 reads FQNEAQ (reference sequence). In DNA, the CDR3 is TGTGCCAGCAGCTTATCGACTAGCGGGAGTATGAGCTCCTACGAGCAGTACTTC. Encoded protein: CASSLSTSGSMSSYEQYF.

V usage is TRBV29-1 and J usage is TRBJ2-1; tentatively, D is TRBD1 (6 bases). V lost 8 bases to trimming and J lost 4 bases, with 12 bases between them. The CDR3 spans 12 residues. Germline V CDR1 and CDR2: SQVTM, ANQGSEA. CDR3 protein: CSPGQIYNEQFF. CDR3 sequence (DNA): TGCAGCCCCGGACAGATTTACAATGAGCAGTTCTTC.

This sequence joins TRBV7-9 and TRBJ2-1; TRBD1 is a possible D gene (7 bases). Germline CDR1 reads SEHNR; CDR2 reads FQNEAQ (reference sequence). CDR3 length equals 14 residues. V was trimmed by 4 bases and J by 5 bases, leaving 12 bases between them. CDR3 amino acids: CASSSQGGDNEQFF. In DNA, the CDR3 is TGTGCCAGCAGCTCGCAGGGGGGAGACAATGAGCAGTTCTTC.

This rearrangement joins TRBV18 to TRBJ1-6; 8 bases fit TRBD1. V lost 9 bases and J lost 9; bases outside the gene matches: 4. Germline V gives CDR1 KGHSH, CDR2 LQKENI. This CDR3 has 12 amino acids. The CDR3 is CASQDRVSPLHF. The DNA for the CDR3 is TGTGCCAGTCAGGACAGGGTTTCACCCCTCCACTTT.

The V and J genes are TRBV11-2 and TRBJ1-1; the D is unclear. CDR1 SGHAT and CDR2 FQNNGV come from the germline V gene. V was shortened by 2 bases and J by 5 bases, with 9 bases between the two germline ends. The CDR3 totals 13 residues. CDR3 residues: CASSLLVGTEAFF. For the CDR3, the DNA is TGTGCCAGCAGCTTATTGGTGGGGACTGAAGCTTTCTTT.

This clone has just a few counts. Other DNA sequences in the same sample also yield this CDR3. V gene TRBV6-1 combines with J gene TRBJ1-5; D is unresolved. CDR1 and CDR2 (germline): MNHNS, SASEGT. This CDR3 region has 11 residues. The V and J ends lost 6 bases and 3 bases respectively, with 3 bases between them. DNA for the CDR3: TGTGCCAGCAGGGACAATCAGCCCCAGCATTTT. Protein product: CASRDNQPQHF.

J is TRBJ2-1 and V is TRBV19, with D possibly TRBD1 on 6 matching bases. The germline V gene has CDR1 LNHDA and CDR2 SQIVND (reference sequence). This CDR3 has 12 residues. With 6 bases removed from V and 12 bases from J, the gap between germline ends came to 15 bases. The CDR3 here is CASSQTGVWQFF. The DNA for the CDR3 is TGTGCCAGTAGCCAGACAGGTGTTTGGCAGTTCTTC.

This chain links TRBV5-1 with TRBJ2-7; D perhaps matches TRBD2 (5 bases). Germline CDR1 SGHRS, CDR2 YFSETQ. V was cut by 4 bases and J by 6 bases, with 20 bases left in between. The CDR3 consists of 15 residues. CDR3 DNA: TGCGCCAGCAGCGCGGACTCCTCGGGGTTTGCCGAGCAGTACTTC. It specifies CASSADSSGFAEQYF. The full variable domain, rest sourced from reference TRBV5-1 and TRBJ2-7, is KAGVTQTPRYLIKTRGQQVTLSCSPISGHRSVSWYQQTPGQGLQFLFEYFSETQRNKGNFPGRFSGRQFSNSRSEMNVSTLELGDSALYLCASSADSSGFAEQYFGPGTRLTVT.

The chain combines TRBV30 with TRBJ1-2, with D perhaps TRBD1 (6 bases). Germline V CDR1 and CDR2: GTSNPN, SVGIG (reference sequence). The CDR3 consists of 12 residues. V dropped 8 bases and J dropped 4 bases, with 14 bases sitting between them. CDR3 residues: CARTGGVYGYTF. CDR3 DNA sequence: TGTGCCCGAACGGGGGGCGTCTATGGCTACACCTTC. Complete variable domain (other parts from reference TRBV30 and TRBJ1-2): SQTIHQWPATLVQPVGSPLSLECTVEGTSNPNLYWYRQAAGRGLQLLFYSVGIGQISSEVPQNLSASRPQDRQFILSSKKLLLSDSGFYLCARTGGVYGYTFGSGTRLTVV.

This rearrangement joins TRBV10-2 to TRBJ2-1; a weak D match, TRBD2 (5 bases). Germline-derived CDR1 and CDR2 are WSHSY and SAAADI. V dropped 0 bases and J dropped 8 bases, with 11 bases sitting between them. The CDR3 is made up of 14 amino acids. This chain's CDR3 is CASSESIGVDEQFF. The CDR3 nucleotides are TGCGCCAGCAGTGAGTCGATCGGGGTTGATGAGCAGTTCTTC.

The chain uses TRBV5-1 and TRBJ2-7; 9 bases align to TRBD1. Germline trimming cut 3 bases from V and 2 bases from J; bases unmatched to any gene: 6. The CDR3 spans 15 residues. Germline V gives CDR1 SGHRS, CDR2 YFSETQ. Here the CDR3 reads CASSYSGTGTYEQYF. The CDR3 nucleotides read TGCGCCAGCAGCTATTCCGGGACAGGGACCTACGAGCAGTACTTC.

The CDR3: CASSEQGYEQYF. CDR3 coding DNA: TGTGCCAGCAGTGAACAGGGCTACGAGCAGTACTTC. V and J are TRBV6-1 and TRBJ2-7; D might be TRBD1 (5 bases). Trimming cost V 2 bases and J 3 bases, with 5 bases left between them. In germline, CDR1 is MNHNS, CDR2 SASEGT. The CDR3 is 12 residues long.

The chain carries TRBV7-9 and TRBJ2-5, with D hard to call. Germline V CDR1 and CDR2: SEHNR, FQNEAQ (reference sequence). The CDR3 consists of 12 residues. V was trimmed by 4 bases and J by 5 bases, leaving 8 bases between them. The CDR3 sequence: CASSWPGETQYF. The DNA of the CDR3 is TGTGCCAGCAGCTGGCCTGGGGAGACCCAGTACTTC.

J is TRBJ2-5 and V is TRBV7-9; D gene unclear. This CDR3 is 14 amino acids long. Germline lookup yields CDR1 SEHNR and CDR2 FQNEAQ (reference sequence). V gave up 1 base and J gave up 1 base, with 7 bases separating them. CDR3: CASSLEAVQETQYF. DNA for the CDR3: TGTGCCAGCAGCTTAGAGGCAGTCCAAGAGACCCAGTACTTC.

V is TRBV11-3 and J is TRBJ2-2; D gene uncertain. In germline, CDR1 is SGHNT, CDR2 YENEEA. V lost 1 base and J 10 bases, leaving 10 bases between the germline ends. The CDR3 is 13 amino acids. The CDR3 DNA sequence: TGTGCCAGCAGCTTAGGCAATTCCTTGGAGCTGTTTTTT. This gives the protein CASSLGNSLELFF.

This clone was detected once. This chain connects TRBV5-1 to TRBJ1-5; 7 bases map to TRBD1. This CDR3 region has 15 residues. After removal of 4 bases from V and 3 bases from J, the junction contained 7 bases not matched to a gene. Germline loops: CDR1 SGHRS, CDR2 YFSETQ. This CDR3 reads CASSPRTGPNQPQHF. The CDR3 DNA sequence: TGCGCCAGCAGCCCACGGACAGGACCCAATCAGCCCCAGCATTTT.

The sample holds a few counts of this clone. The chain is built from TRBV5-4 and TRBJ2-1; D remains unclear. Germline V gene lookup returns CDR1 SGHNT and CDR2 YYREEE (reference sequence). V gave up 4 bases and J gave up 8 bases, with 13 bases separating them. The CDR3 has 13 amino acids. The CDR3 region has the DNA TGTGCCAGCAGCATCCGACTGGGCGATGAGCAGTTCTTC. It encodes CASSIRLGDEQFF. Looking up the rest from reference TRBV5-4 and TRBJ2-1 gives the full variable domain: ETGVTQSPTHLIKTRGQQVTLRCSSQSGHNTVSWYQQALGQGPQFIFQYYREEENGRGNFPPRFSGLQFPNYSSELNVNALELDDSALYLCASSIRLGDEQFFGPGTRLTVL.

V usage is TRBV6-6 and J usage is TRBJ2-1; TRBD1 agrees at 9 bases. Germline-derived CDR1 and CDR2 are MNHNY and SVGAGI (reference sequence). CDR3 length: 15 residues. The V gene end was trimmed by 3 bases and the J gene end by 8 bases; junction bases not matched to a gene: 8. CDR3 nucleotides: TGTGCCAGCAGTTATTCTCGACAGGGGGGCGATGAGCAGTTCTTC. It yields the protein CASSYSRQGGDEQFF.

The CDR3 nucleotides are TGCGCCAGCAGCTGGGGCGGATGGAACACCGGGGAGCTGTTTTTT. As protein: CASSWGGWNTGELFF. This sequence joins TRBV5-1 and TRBJ2-2; D is possibly TRBD1 (5 bases). The CDR3 has 15 amino acids. CDR1 and CDR2 from the germline V gene are SGHRS and YFSETQ. V lost 3 bases and J lost 1, with 10 bases in between. The complete variable domain, with remaining parts taken from reference TRBV5-1 and TRBJ2-2, reads KAGVTQTPRYLIKTRGQQVTLSCSPISGHRSVSWYQQTPGQGLQFLFEYFSETQRNKGNFPGRFSGRQFSNSRSEMNVSTLELGDSALYLCASSWGGWNTGELFFGEGSRLTVL.

The genes are TRBV28 and TRBJ2-1; D is ambiguous. In germline, CDR1 is MDHEN, CDR2 SYDVKM. The CDR3 is 14 amino acids. With 10 bases removed from V and 0 bases from J, the gap between germline ends came to 13 bases. CDR3 DNA sequence: TGTGCCATCCAGGATGCGAGCTCCTACAATGAGCAGTTCTTC. Its translation is CAIQDASSYNEQFF.

The chain links TRBV14 to TRBJ2-5, with D uncertain. This CDR3 is 18 amino acids long. Trimming stripped 1 base from V and 0 bases from J, with 18 bases between. From germline, CDR1 is SGHDN and CDR2 FVKESK. CDR3 sequence reads: CASSQGMKSWTYQETQYF. Here the CDR3 DNA reads TGTGCCAGCAGCCAAGGTATGAAATCCTGGACGTACCAAGAGACCCAGTACTTC.

The chain carries TRBV4-1 and TRBJ2-5; 12 bases agree with TRBD1. The CDR3 consists of 16 residues. The germline gives CDR1 MGHRA, CDR2 YSYEKL. V shed 1 base and J 5 bases; nucleotides not matched to a gene: 5. DNA of the CDR3: TGCGCCAGCAGCCAAGCCGGGACAGGGGGCCGGGAGACCCAGTACTTC. Translation gives CASSQAGTGGRETQYF.

The chain employs TRBV9 and TRBJ2-2, with D tentatively TRBD1 (6 bases). The V gene lost 1 base and the J gene lost 2 bases, with 9 bases spanning the gap. The CDR3 is made up of 15 amino acids. Per the germline V gene, CDR1 is SGDLS and CDR2 is YYNGEE. CDR3 protein: CASSVQGRNTGELFF. The CDR3 bases are TGTGCCAGCAGCGTACAGGGGCGTAACACCGGGGAGCTGTTTTTT.

V usage is TRBV7-6 and J usage is TRBJ2-5, with no clear D. V was cut by 8 bases and J by 2 bases, with 15 bases left in between. The CDR3 totals 14 residues. Germline V lookup: CDR1 SGHVS, CDR2 FNYEAQ. In nucleotides, the CDR3 is TGTGCCAGCCTTGGTTGCAGGCTACAAGAGACCCAGTACTTC. Amino acid sequence: CASLGCRLQETQYF.